This TCR beta chain was sequenced in a study of blood T cell repertoires in COVID-19. Participants were aged about 18 to 90 years from approximately 23 US areas. Recovery meant two consecutive negative NP/OP PCR tests, professional clearance, or resolved symptoms. How the authors handled the data: Researchers report that nucleated cell counts were estimated from reference gene primer amplification. Some clones are missing from TCRdb's copy, which holds only in-frame ones; the method was immunoSEQ multiplex PCR. That table is the source of V, J and clone size, and D and trimming were worked out from the DNA. The sample carries fewer than 350,000 clones, about nine tenths recorded once. Trimming stripped 5 bases from V and 5 bases from J, with 13 bases between. The CDR3 loop spans 13 amino acids. CDR1 and CDR2 (germline): MRHNA, SNTAGT.

The rearrangement joins TRBV6-4 to TRBJ2-7, with TRBD1 as a possible D gene (6 bases). The TCR sequence derives from a middle-aged woman who had recovered from COVID-19. The source material was PBMCs or T cells enriched from blood (not recorded which). The DNA of the CDR3 is TGTGCCAGCAGTTCGGACAGAGGGAACGAGCAGTACTTC. Its translation is CASSSDRGNEQYF.